What follows are 9 T cell receptor beta chains derived from one specimen sequenced in a study of blood T cell repertoires in COVID-19. Data came from immunoSEQ multiplex PCR; TCRdb stores just in-frame clones and leaves some out. The sample shows over 55,000 clones, over 80% of them seen only once. Sequenced: peripheral blood. The receptors derive from a man aged 45-65 years with active COVID-19.

The V and J genes are TRBV29-1 and TRBJ2-6, with 9 positions matching TRBD1. Germline values: CDR1 SQVTM, CDR2 ANQGSEA. V dropped 1 base and J dropped 4; count of bases not matched to a gene: 2. The CDR3 consists of 15 residues. In nucleotides, the CDR3 is TGCAGCGTTGAAGGGACAGGGGACGGGGCCAACGTCCTGACTTTC. It yields the protein CSVEGTGDGANVLTF.

The chain combines TRBV3-1 (or the pseudogene TRBV3-2) with TRBJ1-2; unclear D gene. The V end was cut by 1 base, the J end by 7 bases, with 4 bases between. From germline, CDR1 is LGHDT and CDR2 YNNKEL (reference sequence). The CDR3 is made up of 11 amino acids. DNA for the CDR3: TGTGCCAGCAGCCAAGGCAGTGGCTACACCTTC. Translating it yields CASSQGSGYTF.

The V gene is TRBV11-2, the J gene TRBJ2-4, with TRBD1 identical over 8 bases. CDR3 length: 15 amino acids. V lost 4 bases, J lost 1 base, and 3 bases stayed unmatched. Germline V gene lookup returns CDR1 SGHAT and CDR2 FQNNGV. CDR3 DNA: TGTGCCAGCAGCTCCCAGGGGGCGGCCAAAAACATTCAGTACTTC. It specifies CASSSQGAAKNIQYF.

This chain connects TRBV4-3 to TRBJ2-1; D is unresolved. Trimming removed 4 bases at V and 10 bases at J, with 14 bases between. The CDR3 is 13 amino acids. Germline CDR1 is LGHNA and CDR2 is YSLEER. The CDR3 nucleotides are TGCGCCAGCAGCCCCGCTTTAGATCGAGAGCAGTTCTTC. Translation gives CASSPALDREQFF.

The genes are TRBV27 and TRBJ1-3; D ambiguous. V lost 8 bases and J lost 4, with 12 bases in between. This CDR3 has 13 amino acids. From germline, CDR1 is MNHEY and CDR2 SMNVEV (reference sequence). CDR3 sequence reads: CASFPEVGNTIYF. The CDR3 coding sequence is TGTGCCAGCTTCCCGGAGGTGGGAAACACCATATATTTT.

This clone has only one observation. The J gene is TRBJ1-2, the V gene TRBV11-2, with D possibly TRBD1 on 6 matching bases. The V end was cut by 3 bases, the J end by 2 bases, with 16 bases between. The germline CDR1 and CDR2 sequences are SGHAT and FQNNGV. CDR3 length: 16 residues. The CDR3 region has the DNA TGTGCCAGCAGCTTGGTCGGGGCAGGGGCGAACTATGGCTACACCTTC. Translation gives CASSLVGAGANYGYTF.

J is TRBJ1-5 and V is TRBV4-2, with no clear D. The CDR3 totals 14 residues. Trimming removed 5 bases at V and 1 base at J, with 9 bases between. Germline lookup yields CDR1 LGHNA and CDR2 YNFKEQ. In DNA form, the CDR3 reads TGTGCCAGCAGCACCATACTGAGCAATCAGCCCCAGCATTTT. This gives the protein CASSTILSNQPQHF.

This sequence joins TRBV3-1 (or the pseudogene TRBV3-2) and TRBJ2-2, with TRBD2 matching 12 bases. V dropped 1 base and J dropped 7; count of bases not matched to a gene: 13. Germline V gene data show CDR1 as LGHDT and CDR2 as YNNKEL (reference sequence). The CDR3 is made up of 19 amino acids. CDR3 protein: CASSQGSLAGGPQIGELFF. The CDR3, as DNA: TGTGCCAGCAGCCAAGGGTCCCTAGCGGGAGGGCCGCAGATCGGGGAGCTGTTTTTT.

The genes are TRBV6-2 or TRBV6-3 and TRBJ2-2, with D possibly TRBD2 on 6 matching bases. The CDR3 runs 13 residues. Germline V gives CDR1 MNHEY, CDR2 SVGEGT. V lost 1 base and J lost 8, with 8 bases in between. The CDR3 DNA reads TGTGCCAGCAGTTACTGGACTAAAGGGGAGCTGTTTTTT. Translating gives CASSYWTKGELFF.